The following is a TCR beta chain sequence with its context. Its antigen is not known. Sequencing used immunoSEQ multiplex PCR; TCRdb keeps in-frame clones, though not all of them. The sample lists approximately 68,000 clones, over 80% seen once, with approximately 4% in the top ten. Trimming left V 1 base short and J 2 bases short, with 14 bases between. The CDR3 is 16 amino acids. In germline, CDR1 is MNHNS, CDR2 SASEGT. The data stem from a study of OX40 agonist ivuxolimab in advanced cancers. Looking at the study overall: Age averaged about 60 years (range roughly 20 to 90), and more than 80% were male. In three patients, partial responses were observed, one with hepatocellular carcinoma and two with cutaneous melanoma. The study's findings and limits: No determination was made of the antigen specificity of the expanded peripheral T cells. CD8+ T cells showed, on average, more clonal expansion than CD4+ cells.

The TCR comes from an adult with an advanced solid tumor such as melanoma, head and neck, liver or kidney cancer. The chain joins TRBV6-1 to TRBJ1-1; D is uncertain. The material sequenced was CD4+ or CD8+ T cells sorted from blood, taken in a trial of the OX40 agonist ivuxolimab. CDR3 nucleotide sequence: TGTGCCAGCAGTGAAGGCCGGCGGGCAGAAAACACTGAAGCTTTCTTT. It encodes CASSEGRRAENTEAFF.